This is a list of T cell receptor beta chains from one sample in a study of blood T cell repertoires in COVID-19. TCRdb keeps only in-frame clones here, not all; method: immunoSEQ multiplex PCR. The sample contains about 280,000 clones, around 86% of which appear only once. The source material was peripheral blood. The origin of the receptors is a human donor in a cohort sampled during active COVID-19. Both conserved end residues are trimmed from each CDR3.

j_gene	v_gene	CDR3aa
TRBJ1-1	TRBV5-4	ASSSQGNILTEAF
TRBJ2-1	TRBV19	ASSESSYNEQF
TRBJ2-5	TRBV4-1	ASSRGLARDAGETQY
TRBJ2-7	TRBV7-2	ASSLSLGHYEQY
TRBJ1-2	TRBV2	ASSGQGRNYGYT
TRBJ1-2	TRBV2	ASSAGVYGYT
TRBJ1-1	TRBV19	ASSVDRDTEAF
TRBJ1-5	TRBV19	ASSLGQITQPQH
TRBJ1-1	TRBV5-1	ASSFMERTEAF
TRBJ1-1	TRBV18	ASSPNPRGTEAF
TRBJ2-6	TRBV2	ASSRDTSNVLT
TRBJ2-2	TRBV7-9	ASSPTSGDTGELF
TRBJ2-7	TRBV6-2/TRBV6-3	ASSYQTGTYEQY
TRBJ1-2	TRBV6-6	ASSYLVLNGYT
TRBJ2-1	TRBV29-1	SVRLAGEVVGYNEQF
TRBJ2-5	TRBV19	ASSLQGFDQETQY
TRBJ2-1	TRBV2	ASRFPGLAEYNEQF
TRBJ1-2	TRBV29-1	SVGGTAVESYT
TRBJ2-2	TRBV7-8	ASSLAPQRTGELF
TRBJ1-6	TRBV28	ASRRQGSPLH
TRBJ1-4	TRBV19	ASSTRTEKLF
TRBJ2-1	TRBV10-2	ASSEGTRVVLNEQF
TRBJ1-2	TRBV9	ASSATPQGILYGYT
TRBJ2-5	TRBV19	ASSPRGRGETQY
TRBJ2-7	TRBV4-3	ASSQNQGSYEQY
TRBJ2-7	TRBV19	ASSSSSGSYEQY
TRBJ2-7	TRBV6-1	ASSEAGPGRYEQY
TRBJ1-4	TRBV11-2	ASSVSVGQGNEKLF
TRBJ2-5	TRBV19	ASRQGPGETQY
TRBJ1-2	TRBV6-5	ASSRGQGLGYT
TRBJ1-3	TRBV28	ASSGQSSGNTIY
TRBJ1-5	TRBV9	ASSVDGSNQPQH
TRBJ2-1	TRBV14	ASSQLTGTSGINNEQF
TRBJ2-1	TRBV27	ASSRSGTTYNEQF
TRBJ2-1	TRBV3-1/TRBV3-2	ASSRTQTSGLYNEQF
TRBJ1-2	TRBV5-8	ASSPERGRMNYGYT
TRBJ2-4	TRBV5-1	ASSVSGRGIQY
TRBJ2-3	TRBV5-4	ASSPRDRISTDTQY
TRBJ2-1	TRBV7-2	ASSLSGTYNEQF
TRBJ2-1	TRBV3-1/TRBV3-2	ASSQDPASTIHDEQF
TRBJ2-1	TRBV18	ASSLDSLNEQF
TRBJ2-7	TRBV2	ASSGDSFYEQY
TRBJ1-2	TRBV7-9	ASSSNPTGDYGYT
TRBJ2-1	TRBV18	ASSQGLAGVNEQF
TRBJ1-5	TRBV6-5	ASSGGFGNQPQH
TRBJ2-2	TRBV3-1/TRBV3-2	ASSRGGTPNTGELF
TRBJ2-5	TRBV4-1	ASSQGLSGTQETQY
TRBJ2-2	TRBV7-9	ASSLGRGGTVNTGELF
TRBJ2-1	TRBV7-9	ASSPLGGVKSEQF
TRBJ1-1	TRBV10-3	AISERGSTEAF
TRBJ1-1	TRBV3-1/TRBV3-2	ASSRSGTVNTEAF
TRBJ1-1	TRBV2	ASRETDLNTEAF
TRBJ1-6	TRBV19	ASKGVLNSPLH
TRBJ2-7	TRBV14	ASMGGGSYEQY
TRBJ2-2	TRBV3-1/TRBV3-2	ASSARKGGPKVNTGELF
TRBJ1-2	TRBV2	ASSATQGGSGYT
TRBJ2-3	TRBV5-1	ASSIYAGAGSDTQY
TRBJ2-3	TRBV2	ASGRQGNTDTQY
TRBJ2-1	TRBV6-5	ASSYSGYNEQF